The 8 T cell receptor beta chains reported below all come from one sample, sequenced in a study of blood T cell repertoires in COVID-19. Produced via immunoSEQ multiplex PCR; TCRdb's table is partial and in-frame only. The sample holds around 450,000 clones, 90% seen once. Material: PBMCs or T cells enriched from blood (not recorded which). The origin of the receptors is a man aged 18 to 30 who had recovered from COVID-19.

This rearrangement joins TRBV18 to TRBJ1-2; D is unresolved. V lost 5 bases, J lost 4 bases, and 11 bases lay in between. The CDR3 consists of 13 residues. The germline gives CDR1 KGHSH, CDR2 LQKENI. The CDR3 region is CASSGGQFYGYTF. In DNA form, the CDR3 reads TGTGCCAGCTCAGGTGGGCAGTTCTATGGCTACACCTTC. The full variable domain, in which reference TRBV18 and TRBJ1-2 provide the parts outside the CDR3, is NAGVMQNPRHLVRRRGQEARLRCSPMKGHSHVYWYRQLPEEGLKFMVYLQKENIIDESGMPKERFSAEFPKEGPSILRIQQVVRGDSAAYFCASSGGQFYGYTFGSGTRLTVV.

V and J are TRBV5-4 and TRBJ2-7; 9 bases are shared with TRBD1. The germline V gene has CDR1 SGHNT and CDR2 YYREEE (reference sequence). Trimming took 3 bases from V and 1 from J; bases not matched to a gene: 8. The CDR3 totals 16 residues. The CDR3 loop is CASSSPLGTGSYEQYF. CDR3 coding DNA: TGTGCCAGCAGCTCCCCTCTTGGGACAGGGTCCTACGAGCAGTACTTC.

This chain joins TRBV24-1 and TRBJ2-7; tentative D call: TRBD1 (6 bases). CDR1 and CDR2 (germline): KGHDR, SFDVKD. This CDR3 contains 16 residues. V lost 4 bases and J 0 bases, leaving 15 bases between the germline ends. CDR3 sequence: CATSDPDSEHSYEQYF. DNA of the CDR3: TGTGCCACCAGTGACCCGGACAGCGAACACTCCTACGAGCAGTACTTC.

The chain recombines TRBV30 with TRBJ2-6, with D uncertain. Germline V gene data show CDR1 as GTSNPN and CDR2 as SVGIG (reference sequence). Trimming pared 7 bases from V and 0 bases from J, leaving 13 bases between. The CDR3 contains 15 residues. As DNA, the CDR3 is TGTGCCTCACCAGGCGCCAACTCTGGGGCCAACGTCCTGACTTTC. Translated: CASPGANSGANVLTF.

The CDR3, as DNA: TGCAGTGCTAGTAGGGGTCTAAGCTATGGCTACACCTTC. Residues: CSASRGLSYGYTF. V usage is TRBV20-1 and J usage is TRBJ1-2; D is perhaps TRBD1 (5 bases). CDR1 is DFQATT, CDR2 SNEGSKA, per germline (reference sequence). V dropped 3 bases and J dropped 4 bases, with 12 bases sitting between them. The CDR3 has 13 residues.

The V and J genes are TRBV6-2 or TRBV6-3 and TRBJ1-3; D is undetermined. Germline CDR1 is MNHEY and CDR2 is SVGEGT. The CDR3 extends over 13 amino acids. Trimming left V 2 bases short and J 0 bases short, with 2 bases between. CDR3 sequence: CASSYLSGNTIYF. Here the CDR3 DNA reads TGTGCCAGCAGTTACCTCTCTGGAAACACCATATATTTT.

The V call is TRBV28, the J call TRBJ1-5; D is unclear. CDR3 length: 13 residues. Germline V gives CDR1 MDHEN, CDR2 SYDVKM. Trimming took 2 bases from V and 4 from J, leaving 6 bases between them. CDR3 in DNA: TGTGCCAGCAGTTTACGGGTTAATCAGCCCCAGCATTTT. It is translated as CASSLRVNQPQHF. Full variable domain (outside the CDR3, taken from reference TRBV28 and TRBJ1-5): DVKVTQSSRYLVKRTGEKVFLECVQDMDHENMFWYRQDPGLGLRLIYFSYDVKMKEKGDIPEGYSVSREKKERFSLILESASTNQTSMYLCASSLRVNQPQHFGDGTRLSIL.

V usage is TRBV5-6 and J usage is TRBJ1-2; 7 bases agree with TRBD1. The CDR3 contains 15 residues. CDR1 and CDR2 (germline): SGHDT, YYEEEE. Losses at the gene ends were 0 bases for V and 7 bases for J; bases not matched to a gene: 9. The CDR3 DNA reads TGTGCCAGCAGCTTGGGAGTAGGGGGCGCCTCTGGCTACACCTTC. Translated, it gives CASSLGVGGASGYTF.